The TCR beta chain described here comes from a study of T cell responses to AZD1222 COVID-19 vaccine. The CDR3 has 15 residues. With V trimmed by 0 bases and J by 6 bases, 3 bases remained unmatched. Germline CDR1 and CDR2: PRHDT and FYEKMQ (reference sequence). Profiled with immunoSEQ multiplex PCR; TCRdb holds only in-frame clones, not every one. The sample lists under 50,000 clones, 80% to 90% occurring once. The TCR originated in an adult who received the AZD1222 COVID-19 vaccine. V and J are TRBV13 and TRBJ2-1; 9 bases align to TRBD1. Source: peripheral blood, taken 28 days after the second AZD1222 dose. CDR3 amino acids: CASSLGQGAINEQFF. CDR3 nucleotide sequence: TGTGCCAGCAGCTTAGGACAGGGGGCCATCAATGAGCAGTTCTTC. The full variable domain, its missing parts supplied by reference TRBV13 and TRBJ2-1, is AAGVIQSPRHLIKEKRETATLKCYPIPRHDTVYWYQQGPGQDPQFLISFYEKMQSDKGSIPDRFSAQQFSDYHSELNMSSLELGDSALYFCASSLGQGAINEQFFGPGTRLTVL.